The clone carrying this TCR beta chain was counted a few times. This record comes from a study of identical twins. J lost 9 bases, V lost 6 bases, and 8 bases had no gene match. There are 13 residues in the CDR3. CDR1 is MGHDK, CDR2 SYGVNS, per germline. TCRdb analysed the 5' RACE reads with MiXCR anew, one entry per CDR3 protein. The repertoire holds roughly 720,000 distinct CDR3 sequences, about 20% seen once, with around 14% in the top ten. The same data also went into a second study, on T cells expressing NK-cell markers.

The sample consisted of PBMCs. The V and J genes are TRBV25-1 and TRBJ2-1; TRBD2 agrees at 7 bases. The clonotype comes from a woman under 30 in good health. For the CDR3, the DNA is TGTGCCAGCAGGACTAGTCCGGGGGGTGAGCAGTTCTTC. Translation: CASRTSPGGEQFF. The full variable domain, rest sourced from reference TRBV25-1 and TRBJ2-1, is EADIYQTPRYLVIGTGKKITLECSQTMGHDKMYWYQQDPGMELHLIHYSYGVNSTEKGDLSSESTVSRIRTEHFPLTLESARPSHTSQYLCASRTSPGGEQFFGPGTRLTVL.